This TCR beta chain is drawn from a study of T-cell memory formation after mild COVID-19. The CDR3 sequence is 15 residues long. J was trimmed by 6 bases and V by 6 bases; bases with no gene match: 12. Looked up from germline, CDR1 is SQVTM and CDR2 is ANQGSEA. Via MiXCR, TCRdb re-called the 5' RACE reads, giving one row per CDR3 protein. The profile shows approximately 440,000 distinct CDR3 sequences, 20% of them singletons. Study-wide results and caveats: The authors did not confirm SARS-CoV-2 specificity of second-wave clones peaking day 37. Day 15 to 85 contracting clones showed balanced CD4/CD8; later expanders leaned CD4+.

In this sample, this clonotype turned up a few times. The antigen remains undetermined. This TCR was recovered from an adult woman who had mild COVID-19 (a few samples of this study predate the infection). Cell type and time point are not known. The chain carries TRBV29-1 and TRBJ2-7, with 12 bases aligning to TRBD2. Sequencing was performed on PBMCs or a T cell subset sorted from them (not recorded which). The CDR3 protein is CSVLGSSGRAFEQYF. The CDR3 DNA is TGCAGCGTCCTAGGTTCTAGCGGGAGGGCCTTCGAGCAGTACTTC.